This TCR beta chain was recorded in a study of T cell repertoires in cytomegalovirus infection. Study-wide context: CMV epitopes that were recently identified and HLA-C-restricted were used alongside well-studied HLA-B-restricted ones.

From the reads, TCRdb called clonotypes with MiXCR, one entry per CDR3 protein. The data show about 770,000 distinct CDR3 sequences, approximately 32% seen once. Germline V lookup: CDR1 PRHDT, CDR2 FYEKMQ (reference sequence). With V trimmed by 4 bases and J by 4 bases, 6 bases remained unmatched. The CDR3 covers 15 residues. Study outcomes and limitations: The cumulative frequency of public TCR beta families distinguished individuals who carried CMV together with the relevant HLA. The response measured ex vivo was dominated by TCR beta clonotypes (HLA-C-restricted and CMV-specific).

As regards this clonotype: Its antigen is undetermined.

The gene calls are TRBV13 and TRBJ1-2; TRBD1 matches at 10 bases. The sequenced sample was cultured CD8+ T cells from PBMCs, obtained from culture after CMV antigen stimulation. The origin of this receptor is a human donor in good health (CMV status not recorded). Some clones in this sample may be carry-over from other donors' samples. As DNA, the CDR3 is TGTGCCAGCAGCTCCGGGACAGGGGTTGGCTATGGCTACACCTTC. Translation: CASSSGTGVGYGYTF. Drawing the rest from reference TRBV13 and TRBJ1-2, the complete variable domain is AAGVIQSPRHLIKEKRETATLKCYPIPRHDTVYWYQQGPGQDPQFLISFYEKMQSDKGSIPDRFSAQQFSDYHSELNMSSLELGDSALYFCASSSGTGVGYGYTFGSGTRLTVV.